In its sample, the clone carrying this T cell receptor (beta chain) was seen many times. RNA transcripts were the template for amplifying TCR beta CDR3 regions. The TCR CDR3 first-round RT-PCR relied on the HTBI primer set. TCRdb itself ran the multiplex PCR reads through MiXCR, one entry per CDR3 protein. The table has roughly 500,000 distinct CDR3 sequences, 22% seen once. The entry originates in a study of T cells in Graves' hyperthyroidism and ophthalmopathy. CDR1 is SNHLY and CDR2 is FYNNEI in the germline V gene. V shed 7 bases and J 2 bases; nucleotides not matched to a gene: 7. The CDR3 runs 15 residues.

Sequencing was done on a sample of blood. This TCR came from a woman in her 70s with Graves' ophthalmopathy. The chain recombines TRBV2 with TRBJ2-7, with 11 bases matching TRBD1. DNA of the CDR3: TGTGCCAGCAAAACGGGGACAGGGGGGGCCTACGAGCAGTACTTC. Translating gives CASKTGTGGAYEQYF.